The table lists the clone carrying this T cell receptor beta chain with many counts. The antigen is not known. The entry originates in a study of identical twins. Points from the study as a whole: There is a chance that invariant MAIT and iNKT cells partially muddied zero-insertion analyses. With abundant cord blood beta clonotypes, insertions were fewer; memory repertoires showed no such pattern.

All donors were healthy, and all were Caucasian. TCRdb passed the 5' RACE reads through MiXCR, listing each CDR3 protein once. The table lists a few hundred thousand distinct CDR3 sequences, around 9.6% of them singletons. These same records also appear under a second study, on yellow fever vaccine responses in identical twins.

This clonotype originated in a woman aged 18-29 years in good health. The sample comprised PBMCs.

Here the CDR3 reads CSAQAAGELFF. The CDR3 nucleotides are TGCAGTGCCCAGGCGGCCGGGGAGCTGTTTTTT. The chain combines TRBV20-1 with TRBJ2-2; D call uncertain. This CDR3 comprises 11 residues. Germline CDR1 and CDR2: DFQATT and SNEGSKA (reference sequence). The V end lost 6 bases, the J end lost 6 bases, and 8 bases lay between the germline ends.